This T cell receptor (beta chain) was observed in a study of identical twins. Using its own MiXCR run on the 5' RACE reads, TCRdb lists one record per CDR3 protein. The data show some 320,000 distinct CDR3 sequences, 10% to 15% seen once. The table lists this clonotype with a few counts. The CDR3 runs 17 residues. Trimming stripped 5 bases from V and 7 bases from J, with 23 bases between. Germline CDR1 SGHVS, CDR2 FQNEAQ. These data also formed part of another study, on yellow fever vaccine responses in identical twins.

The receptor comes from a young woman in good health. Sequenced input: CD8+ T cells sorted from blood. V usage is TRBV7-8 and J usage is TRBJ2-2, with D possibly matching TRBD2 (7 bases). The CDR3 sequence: CASSQGGGSGTGGELFF. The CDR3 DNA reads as TGTGCCAGCAGCCAAGGGGGGGGGAGTGGAACAGGCGGGGAGCTGTTTTTT.